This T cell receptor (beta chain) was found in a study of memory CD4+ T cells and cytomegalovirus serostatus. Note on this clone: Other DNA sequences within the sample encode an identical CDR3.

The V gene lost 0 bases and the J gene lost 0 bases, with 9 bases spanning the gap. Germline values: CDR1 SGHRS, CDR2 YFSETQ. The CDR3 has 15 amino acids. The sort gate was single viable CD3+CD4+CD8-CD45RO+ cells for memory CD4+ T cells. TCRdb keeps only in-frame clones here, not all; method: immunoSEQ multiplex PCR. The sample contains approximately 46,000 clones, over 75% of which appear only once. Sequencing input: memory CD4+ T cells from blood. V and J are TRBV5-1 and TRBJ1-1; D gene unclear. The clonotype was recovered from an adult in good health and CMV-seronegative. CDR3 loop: CASSLASGLNTEAFF. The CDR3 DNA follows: TGCGCCAGCAGCTTGGCTTCAGGTTTGAACACTGAAGCTTTCTTT.